This TCR beta chain was recorded in a study of blood T cell repertoires in COVID-19. For the study at large: Donors in the United States, Italy and Spain gave samples during acute or convalescent COVID-19.

This clone showed up just once. Generated by immunoSEQ multiplex PCR, the TCRdb table keeps only in-frame clones and is missing some. The sample carries some 150,000 clones, approximately 86% recorded once. Losses at the gene ends were 0 bases for V and 4 bases for J; bases not matched to a gene: 3. The CDR3 sequence is 16 residues long. Germline V gene sequence: CDR1 SGHAT, CDR2 FQNNGV. This chain connects TRBV11-2 to TRBJ2-5, with TRBD2 matching 12 bases. Sequencing was performed on peripheral blood. This TCR was sampled from a woman aged 60-75 years who had recovered from COVID-19. CDR3 nucleotides: TGTGCCAGCAGCTTAGATTGGGGACTAGCGGGAGAGACCCAGTACTTC. Its translation is CASSLDWGLAGETQYF.